This T cell receptor beta chain was identified in a study of cytomegalovirus exposure and HLA in healthy donors. Study findings and constraints: It was in a later analysis that TCR association rates were seen to vary by HLA locus, highest for DRB1 and lowest for HLA-C.

Comment on this clone: Antigen specificity is unknown.

In the PCR, 60 Vbeta and 13 Jbeta primers were used. The data were produced by immunoSEQ multiplex PCR, yet TCRdb's version contains in-frame clones alone and is incomplete. The sample records around 170,000 clones, more than 65% being singletons. This CDR3 contains 19 residues. This chain links TRBV21-1 with TRBJ2-1; no check of the table's D call, TRBD2, against the DNA was made. TRBV21-1 is labeled a pseudogene. The TCR comes from a woman aged 25 to 39 in good health and CMV-seropositive. Material for sequencing was PBMCs. The CDR3: CASSKALWRTGLAINEQFF. CDR3 nucleotide sequence: TGTGCCAGCAGCAAAGCGCTTTGGAGGACGGGACTAGCAATCAATGAGCAGTTCTTC.